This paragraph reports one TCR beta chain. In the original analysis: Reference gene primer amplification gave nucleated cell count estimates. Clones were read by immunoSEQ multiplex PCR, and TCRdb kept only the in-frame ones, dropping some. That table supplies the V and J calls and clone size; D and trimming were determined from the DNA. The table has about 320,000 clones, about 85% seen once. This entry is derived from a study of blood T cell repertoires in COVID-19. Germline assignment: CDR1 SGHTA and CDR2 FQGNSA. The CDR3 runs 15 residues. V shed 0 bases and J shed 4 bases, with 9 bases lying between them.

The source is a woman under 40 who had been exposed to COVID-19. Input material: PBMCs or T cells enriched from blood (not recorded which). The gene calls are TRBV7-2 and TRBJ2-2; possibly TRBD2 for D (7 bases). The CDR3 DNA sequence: TGTGCCAGCAGCTTAGCGCGGGGGCCCACCGGGGAGCTGTTTTTT. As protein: CASSLARGPTGELFF.